This T cell receptor (beta chain) is drawn from a study of Graves' ophthalmopathy and Graves' hyperthyroidism. Trimming removed 6 bases at V and 5 bases at J, with 10 bases between. Germline V gives CDR1 SGHAT, CDR2 FQNNGV. This CDR3 is built from 12 residues. Transcripts of RNA were the source for amplifying TCR beta CDR3 regions. Second-round multiplex PCR came after first-round RT-PCR with HTBI primers. TCRdb itself ran the multiplex PCR reads through MiXCR, one entry per CDR3 protein. The table includes around 600,000 distinct CDR3 sequences, roughly 39% detected once. Clinical symptoms and serum thyroxine were used for diagnosis; TRAb, thyroid ultrasound and orbital computed tomography were also relied on.

Sequenced sample: peripheral blood. V and J are TRBV11-2 and TRBJ1-1; D uncertain. The receptor was derived from an adult man with Graves' ophthalmopathy. CDR3 sequence reads: CASRARLTEAFF. CDR3 nucleotide sequence: TGTGCCAGCAGGGCTAGACTGACTGAAGCTTTCTTT.